One and the same sample provided the 32 T cell receptor beta chains below, sequenced in a study of blood T cell repertoires in COVID-19. The method was immunoSEQ multiplex PCR; TCRdb's version includes in-frame clones alone and lacks a portion of them. The sample gives around 270,000 clones, approximately 85% of which show up once; 3.5% to 4.5% is in the top ten. Sequences were obtained from PBMCs or T cells enriched from blood (not recorded which). Every receptor here comes from a woman in her 30s who had recovered from COVID-19.

V is TRBV27 and J is TRBJ1-2; the D is unclear. The CDR3 extends over 13 amino acids. The V and J ends lost 6 bases and 7 bases respectively, with 15 bases between them. CDR1 is MNHEY, CDR2 SMNVEV, per germline (reference sequence). Here the CDR3 DNA reads TGTGCCAGCAGCTGGGCGGGGTACTCTGGCTACACCTTC. It is translated as CASSWAGYSGYTF.

The sample holds one count of this clone. The chain combines TRBV2 with TRBJ1-1; 9 bases are shared with TRBD1. J was trimmed by 5 bases and V by 8 bases; bases with no gene match: 6. Looked up from germline, CDR1 is SNHLY and CDR2 is FYNNEI. The CDR3 totals 13 residues. CDR3 in amino acids: CASQGQGETEAFF. CDR3 bases: TGTGCCAGCCAGGGACAGGGTGAAACTGAAGCTTTCTTT.

The chain is built from TRBV19 and TRBJ1-2; 7 positions agree with TRBD1. This CDR3 comprises 13 residues. Germline CDR1 reads LNHDA; CDR2 reads SQIVND (reference sequence). The ends lost 7 bases at V and 5 bases at J; junction bases unmatched: 7. CDR3 in amino acids: CASIGTEMYGYTF. DNA of the CDR3: TGTGCCAGTATTGGGACAGAAATGTATGGCTACACCTTC.

This chain joins TRBV7-3 and TRBJ1-5; 8 nucleotides line up with TRBD1. The CDR3 runs to 15 residues. Germline V gives CDR1 SGHTA, CDR2 FQGTGA. The ends lost 10 bases at V and 4 bases at J; junction bases unmatched: 12. The CDR3 DNA reads TGTGCCAACCCACAGGGGCGACAGGGGAATCAGCCCCAGCATTTT. This translates into CANPQGRQGNQPQHF.

The chain combines TRBV9 with TRBJ1-2, with 7 bases identical to TRBD1. With 4 bases clipped from V and 7 bases from J, the junction kept 13 bases outside the gene matches. Germline CDR1 is SGDLS and CDR2 is YYNGEE. This CDR3 contains 15 residues. The CDR3 sequence is CASSPETGWPSGYTF. DNA for the CDR3: TGTGCCAGCAGCCCCGAGACAGGGTGGCCGTCTGGCTACACCTTC.

The chain employs TRBV5-8 and TRBJ1-5; a possible D gene is TRBD1 (6 bases). Trimming took 0 bases from V and 1 from J, leaving 11 bases between them. This CDR3 region has 16 residues. The germline gives CDR1 SGHTS, CDR2 YDEGEE. The CDR3 DNA reads as TGTGCCAGCAGCTTGGGTGGGGGCGGAAGCAATCAGCCCCAGCATTTT. Protein: CASSLGGGGSNQPQHF.

This clone has just a few counts. V usage is TRBV28 and J usage is TRBJ1-1; TRBD1 matches at 10 bases. The V segment lost 4 bases and the J segment 4 bases; nucleotides outside the gene matches: 15. Germline loops: CDR1 MDHEN, CDR2 SYDVKM. This CDR3 has 18 residues. For the CDR3, the DNA is TGTGCCAGCAGTTCCCTACCGGGACAGGGGAATTCGGGCACTGAAGCTTTCTTT. This sequence encodes CASSSLPGQGNSGTEAFF.

V is TRBV15 and J is TRBJ2-7; TRBD2 is a possible D gene (7 bases). CDR1 LNHNV and CDR2 YYDKDF come from the germline V gene (reference sequence). CDR3 length: 17 residues. With 0 bases removed from V and 4 bases from J, the gap between germline ends came to 19 bases. The CDR3 sequence: CATSRDRLARGGYEQYF. The DNA for the CDR3 is TGTGCCACCAGCAGAGATCGGCTAGCGAGGGGGGGATACGAGCAGTACTTC.

The genes are TRBV19 and TRBJ2-2; D is perhaps TRBD2 (6 bases). CDR3 size: 14 residues. The V end was cut by 5 bases, the J end by 4 bases, with 11 bases between. Germline V lookup: CDR1 LNHDA, CDR2 SQIVND (reference sequence). The CDR3: CASSRGTFTGELFF. CDR3 nucleotide sequence: TGTGCCAGTAGTCGGGGGACTTTCACCGGGGAGCTGTTTTTT.

This clone was recorded only once. This chain uses TRBV19 with TRBJ2-1, with TRBD2 matching 10 bases. The ends lost 3 bases at V and 7 bases at J; junction bases unmatched: 3. Per the germline V gene, CDR1 is LNHDA and CDR2 is SQIVND (reference sequence). This CDR3 spans 14 amino acids. The CDR3 reads CASSILAGENEQFF. Written as DNA, the CDR3 is TGTGCCAGTAGTATCCTAGCGGGAGAGAATGAGCAGTTCTTC.

This chain uses TRBV7-9 with TRBJ1-2; TRBD1 agrees at 7 bases. Unmatched junction bases numbered 13, after V lost 4 bases and J lost 8 bases. Germline lookup yields CDR1 SEHNR and CDR2 FQNEAQ (reference sequence). The CDR3 length is 15 residues. For the CDR3, the DNA is TGTGCCAGCAGCTCCCATTCGGACAGGTTAGAGGGCTACACCTTC. Encoded protein: CASSSHSDRLEGYTF.

J is TRBJ2-1 and V is TRBV11-3; 13 nucleotides align to TRBD2. This CDR3 contains 19 residues. In germline, CDR1 is SGHNT, CDR2 YENEEA. Unmatched junction bases numbered 5, after V lost 0 bases and J lost 0 bases. The CDR3 nucleotides are TGTGCCAGCAGCTTAGAGGGGACTAGCGGGGCGAGCTCCTACAATGAGCAGTTCTTC. It codes for CASSLEGTSGASSYNEQFF. Variable domain in full (rest from reference TRBV11-3 and TRBJ2-1): EAGVVQSPRYKIIEKKQPVAFWCNPISGHNTLYWYLQNLGQGPELLIRYENEEAVDDSQLPKDRFSAERLKGVDSTLKIQPAELGDSAVYLCASSLEGTSGASSYNEQFFGPGTRLTVL.

This chain uses TRBV7-9 with TRBJ1-5; D remains unclear. This CDR3 is 13 amino acids long. Trimming removed 5 bases at V and 10 bases at J, with 15 bases between. Germline CDR1 and CDR2: SEHNR and FQNEAQ (reference sequence). CDR3 bases: TGTGCCAGCAGCCCCGGGATCCGCTACCCCCAGCATTTT. It yields the protein CASSPGIRYPQHF.

The DNA for the CDR3 is TGTGCCAGCAGTGAATGGGGGGCACCCCTCCACTTT. This encodes CASSEWGAPLHF. This sequence joins TRBV2 and TRBJ1-6; a weak D match, TRBD1 (5 bases). V was shortened by 2 bases and J by 11 bases, with 7 bases between the two germline ends. In germline, CDR1 is SNHLY, CDR2 FYNNEI. CDR3 length: 12 residues.

V usage is TRBV5-1 and J usage is TRBJ2-7; a possible D gene is TRBD2 (7 bases). The CDR3 is made up of 14 amino acids. Trimming took 5 bases from V and 4 from J, leaving 16 bases between them. Germline CDR1 SGHRS, CDR2 YFSETQ. Here the CDR3 reads CASRPPGGLYEQYF. The DNA of the CDR3 is TGCGCCAGCAGGCCACCGGGGGGCCTATACGAGCAGTACTTC.

This clone was recorded once. The chain links TRBV18 to TRBJ1-1; TRBD1 matches at 9 bases. The CDR3 has 17 residues. CDR1 KGHSH and CDR2 LQKENI come from the germline V gene. V lost 4 bases to trimming and J lost 0 bases; unmatched junction nucleotides: 9. CDR3 sequence (DNA): TGTGCCAGCTCACGAGCGCACACAGGGGGCGTGAACACTGAAGCTTTCTTT. Encoded protein: CASSRAHTGGVNTEAFF.

The V and J genes are TRBV7-9 and TRBJ1-2; TRBD1 is a possible D gene (5 bases). The CDR3 spans 12 residues. Per the germline V gene, CDR1 is SEHNR and CDR2 is FQNEAQ (reference sequence). Trimming cost V 7 bases and J 10 bases, with 16 bases left between them. The DNA for the CDR3 is TGTGCCAGCACCGGGGCTACCCCTATCTACACCTTC. This translates into CASTGATPIYTF.

The chain couples TRBV27 to TRBJ1-1; TRBD1 is a possible D gene (6 bases). The V gene's germline CDR1 is MNHEY and CDR2 SMNVEV (reference sequence). V lost 1 base to trimming and J lost 0 bases, with 12 bases between them. This CDR3 spans 16 amino acids. For the CDR3, the DNA is TGTGCCAGCAGTTTATTTGGACAGCTAATGAACACTGAAGCTTTCTTT. Its protein product is CASSLFGQLMNTEAFF.

The chain recombines TRBV10-1 with TRBJ1-3; D uncertain. Deletions cut 5 bases from V and 0 bases from J, with 5 bases between. Germline V CDR1 and CDR2: WNHNN, SYGVQD (reference sequence). CDR3 length: 13 amino acids. The CDR3 loop reads CASSTDSGNTIYF. CDR3 sequence (DNA): TGCGCCAGCAGTACAGACTCTGGAAACACCATATATTTT.

The rearrangement links TRBV10-2 to TRBJ2-7; 10 nucleotides align to TRBD1. Germline lookup yields CDR1 WSHSY and CDR2 SAAADI. This CDR3 has 14 amino acids. V was clipped by 0 bases and J by 9 bases; unmatched bases: 5. CDR3 DNA: TGCGCCAGCAGTGAGTCCTTCGGGACAGGGGTGCAGTACTTC. This gives the protein CASSESFGTGVQYF.

The rearrangement joins TRBV24-1 to TRBJ1-1; 9 bases align to TRBD1. CDR3 length: 22 amino acids. Germline CDR1 and CDR2: KGHDR and SFDVKD. V was clipped by 9 bases and J by 0 bases; unmatched bases: 28. The CDR3 spells CATCEDRGSFGISGYMNTEAFF. In DNA form, the CDR3 reads TGTGCCACCTGCGAGGACAGGGGATCATTTGGCATTTCTGGTTACATGAACACTGAAGCTTTCTTT.

This clone was observed a single time. The V call is TRBV5-1, the J call TRBJ2-7, with TRBD1 matching over 9 bases. V dropped 5 bases and J dropped 3; count of bases not matched to a gene: 15. The germline gives CDR1 SGHRS, CDR2 YFSETQ. This CDR3 has 17 residues. The CDR3 nucleotides read TGCGCCAGCAGTATTACGCACAGGGGGCGATTGGACTACGAGCAGTACTTC. It codes for CASSITHRGRLDYEQYF.

The gene calls are TRBV11-2 and TRBJ1-2, with D possibly matching TRBD1 (6 bases). V was pared by 5 bases and J by 4 bases, with 17 bases between. The CDR3 has 15 residues. The germline gives CDR1 SGHAT, CDR2 FQNNGV. This chain's CDR3 is CASSRYSGQIYGYTF. CDR3 coding DNA: TGTGCCAGCAGCCGATACAGTGGACAGATCTATGGCTACACCTTC.

The gene calls are TRBV7-8 and TRBJ1-2; unclear D gene. The CDR3 is 14 amino acids. Trimming left V 5 bases short and J 2 bases short, with 12 bases between. CDR1 is SGHVS and CDR2 is FQNEAQ in the germline V gene. This CDR3 reads CASSAGSVNYGYTF. The CDR3 coding sequence is TGTGCCAGCAGCGCAGGTAGCGTCAACTATGGCTACACCTTC. The full variable domain, with the rest looked up from reference TRBV7-8 and TRBJ1-2, is GAGVSQSPRYKVAKRGQDVALRCDPISGHVSLFWYQQALGQGPEFLTYFQNEAQLDKSGLPSDRFFAERPEGSVSTLKIQRTQQEDSAVYLCASSAGSVNYGYTFGSGTRLTVV.

This sequence joins TRBV27 and TRBJ2-4; TRBD2 agrees at 10 bases. The CDR3 is made up of 15 amino acids. Germline lookup yields CDR1 MNHEY and CDR2 SMNVEV (reference sequence). The junction had 7 bases not matched to a gene; V was cut back by 5 bases and J by 6 bases. CDR3 nucleotides: TGTGCCAGCAGTACAATAGCGGGGGGCCTAAACATTCAGTACTTC. As protein: CASSTIAGGLNIQYF.

The rearrangement links TRBV27 to TRBJ2-7; 10 bases are a match to TRBD1. CDR1 MNHEY and CDR2 SMNVEV come from the germline V gene (reference sequence). V shed 5 bases and J 3 bases; nucleotides not matched to a gene: 7. This CDR3 has 15 residues. CDR3 sequence: CASSGFGTGDYEQYF. Here the CDR3 DNA reads TGTGCCAGCAGTGGATTCGGGACAGGGGACTACGAGCAGTACTTC.

The CDR3 loop reads CASSQERPSETGELFF. The CDR3 DNA reads as TGTGCCAGCAGCCAAGAACGCCCTAGCGAGACCGGGGAGCTGTTTTTT. The rearrangement links TRBV3-1 (or the pseudogene TRBV3-2) to TRBJ2-2, with D possibly TRBD2 on 6 matching bases. Germline V gene sequence: CDR1 LGHDT, CDR2 YNNKEL (reference sequence). V was shortened by 0 bases and J by 5 bases, with 13 bases between the two germline ends. This CDR3 has 16 residues.

The genes are TRBV19 and TRBJ1-5; 7 bases line up with TRBD1. This CDR3 region has 17 residues. V lost 1 base and J lost 1; bases outside the gene matches: 7. CDR1 is LNHDA, CDR2 SQIVND, per germline (reference sequence). The CDR3 is CASSIATGALSNQPQHF. The DNA of the CDR3 is TGTGCCAGTAGTATAGCCACAGGGGCCCTCAGCAATCAGCCCCAGCATTTT.

The rearrangement uses TRBV28 and TRBJ2-1; no clear D. CDR1 MDHEN and CDR2 SYDVKM come from the germline V gene. Trimming removed 6 bases from V and 4 bases from J, with 10 bases in between. CDR3 length equals 13 residues. The CDR3 region has the DNA TGTGCCAGCAGCCGAGAGATTTACAATGAGCAGTTCTTC. It codes for CASSREIYNEQFF. Full variable domain (rest looked up from reference TRBV28 and TRBJ2-1): DVKVTQSSRYLVKRTGEKVFLECVQDMDHENMFWYRQDPGLGLRLIYFSYDVKMKEKGDIPEGYSVSREKKERFSLILESASTNQTSMYLCASSREIYNEQFFGPGTRLTVL.

The gene calls are TRBV28 and TRBJ1-2; no clear D gene. This CDR3 has 13 residues. V dropped 3 bases and J dropped 4 bases, with 9 bases sitting between them. Germline-derived CDR1 and CDR2 are MDHEN and SYDVKM. CDR3 loop: CASSLENPYGYTF. CDR3 in DNA: TGTGCCAGCAGTTTGGAGAATCCCTATGGCTACACCTTC.

The rearrangement joins TRBV19 to TRBJ1-5; weak D call: TRBD1 (6 bases). This CDR3 spans 16 amino acids. Germline values: CDR1 LNHDA, CDR2 SQIVND (reference sequence). Trimming left V 7 bases short and J 1 base short, with 17 bases between. This CDR3 is CASNVQGKGSNQPQHF. The CDR3 region has the DNA TGTGCCAGTAACGTACAGGGAAAGGGGAGCAATCAGCCCCAGCATTTT.

This chain joins TRBV7-6 and TRBJ2-1; weak D call: TRBD1 (5 bases). Trimming cost V 5 bases and J 12 bases, with 23 bases left between them. The length of the CDR3 is 15 residues. Per the germline V gene, CDR1 is SGHVS and CDR2 is FNYEAQ. The CDR3 DNA follows: TGTGCCAGCAGCCTATACAGGTGGACCTCGGAAAGGCAGTTCTTC. The encoded protein is CASSLYRWTSERQFF.